Here is one TCR beta chain with its context. The sample is drawn from a study of cytomegalovirus exposure and HLA in healthy donors. PCR amplification relied on 60 Vbeta primers (plus 13 Jbeta primers). Assay used: immunoSEQ multiplex PCR; TCRdb lists only in-frame clones, some missing. The profile covers some 130,000 clones, with roughly 79% appearing a single time and about 2.9% taken by the ten largest. The trim removed 1 base at V and 7 bases at J, leaving 10 bases unmatched. The CDR3 extends over 17 amino acids. CDR1 and CDR2 from the germline V gene are MGHRA and YSYEKL. V is TRBV4-1 and J is TRBJ2-2, with TRBD2 matching over 9 bases. The TCR originated in a boy aged 2 to 9 in good health and CMV-seronegative. Sequences were obtained from PBMCs. In DNA form, the CDR3 reads TGCGCCAGCAGCCAAGGTGGCGCGGGAGGGCCGGGCGGGGAGCTGTTTTTT. Translated: CASSQGGAGGPGGELFF.